These 23 T cell receptor beta chains were all obtained from the same sample, sequenced in a study of Ad26.COV2.S vaccination and SARS-CoV-2 variants. Treatment in this sample: over 15 received Ad26.COV2.S at low or high dose, single or two shots; 5 received placebo; per-sample allocation not given. At day 63 after the first vaccine or placebo injection, samples were drawn. Sequencing was performed with immunoSEQ multiplex PCR; in TCRdb, only in-frame clones are kept and a portion is missing. The profile shows about 350,000 clones, roughly 90% of them singletons. The material sequenced was peripheral blood, taken in a trial of Ad26.COV2.S vaccine versus placebo. These receptors all come from a person aged 18-65 years who received the Ad26.COV2.S COVID-19 vaccine or a placebo.

The chain links TRBV5-1 to TRBJ2-3, with TRBD1 matching over 7 bases. With 0 bases clipped from V and 3 bases from J, the junction kept 4 bases outside the gene matches. Germline CDR1 and CDR2: SGHRS and YFSETQ. The CDR3 runs 15 residues. CDR3 amino acids: CASSLAHRGTDTQYF. Written as DNA, the CDR3 is TGCGCCAGCAGCTTGGCTCACAGGGGAACAGATACGCAGTATTTT.

The chain uses TRBV7-9 and TRBJ2-3, with 10 bases identical to TRBD2. V lost 5 bases and J lost 1; bases outside the gene matches: 9. The length of the CDR3 is 17 residues. The germline V gene has CDR1 SEHNR and CDR2 FQNEAQ (reference sequence). In DNA form, the CDR3 reads TGTGCCAGCAGCCCCCGCACTGGGACTAGCGGCACAGATACGCAGTATTTT. Translating gives CASSPRTGTSGTDTQYF.

The rearrangement links TRBV6-5 to TRBJ2-7; D perhaps matches TRBD1 (6 bases). The CDR3 runs 11 residues. Germline assignment: CDR1 MNHEY and CDR2 SVGAGI. V was cut by 10 bases and J by 4 bases, with 11 bases left in between. As DNA, the CDR3 is TGTGCCACCCGACAGGCATACGAGCAGTACTTC. As protein: CATRQAYEQYF.

The chain links TRBV28 to TRBJ2-7, with D tentatively TRBD1 (6 bases). There are 15 residues in the CDR3. V lost 2 bases and J 3 bases, leaving 14 bases between the germline ends. Per germline, CDR1 MDHEN and CDR2 SYDVKM. The CDR3 is CASSLMETGSYEQYF. CDR3 coding DNA: TGTGCCAGCAGTTTAATGGAGACAGGAAGCTACGAGCAGTACTTC.

A word on this clone: Distinct nucleotide sequences in the sample also encode this CDR3. The CDR3 DNA sequence: TGTGCCAGCAGCTTGGGTGCAGGGGTGAACACTGAAGCTTTCTTT. Translation gives CASSLGAGVNTEAFF. The chain has TRBV5-4 and TRBJ1-1, with a tentative D call TRBD1 (6 bases). The V end lost 0 bases, the J end lost 0 bases, and 9 bases lay between the germline ends. Germline loops: CDR1 SGHNT, CDR2 YYREEE (reference sequence). The CDR3 sequence is 15 residues long.

This sequence joins TRBV5-6 and TRBJ2-5; no reliable D call. The V and J ends lost 1 base and 1 base respectively, with 14 bases between them. Germline V gene sequence: CDR1 SGHDT, CDR2 YYEEEE. The CDR3 runs to 16 residues. The CDR3 nucleotides are TGTGCCAGCAGCTTGATAGGCCTTGCAGCCCAAGAGACCCAGTACTTC. It codes for CASSLIGLAAQETQYF.

This chain links TRBV4-2 with TRBJ2-2; D is unresolved. Germline CDR1 LGHNA, CDR2 YNFKEQ. The CDR3 consists of 13 residues. V was cut by 0 bases and J by 6 bases, with 5 bases left in between. Here the CDR3 DNA reads TGTGCCAGCAGCCAAGAGTACGCCGGGGAGCTGTTTTTT. Translated: CASSQEYAGELFF.

This sequence joins TRBV6-1 and TRBJ2-1; 9 bases are shared with TRBD1. The CDR3 has 14 residues. The J segment lost 6 bases and the V segment lost 6 bases, leaving 6 bases of the junction unmatched. Per germline, CDR1 MNHNS and CDR2 SASEGT. Written as DNA, the CDR3 is TGTGCCAGCAGATTAGGGACAGGGTCCAATGAGCAGTTCTTC. Its protein is CASRLGTGSNEQFF.

The rearrangement joins TRBV7-3 to TRBJ1-2; 7 bases line up with TRBD1. V was clipped by 0 bases and J by 4 bases; unmatched bases: 2. CDR3 length equals 14 residues. Germline-derived CDR1 and CDR2 are SGHTA and FQGTGA. The chain's CDR3 is CASSLTGTVYGYTF. Written as DNA, the CDR3 is TGTGCCAGCAGCTTAACCGGGACAGTCTATGGCTACACCTTC.

With respect to this clone: Other DNA sequences in the sample encode the same CDR3. The rearrangement links TRBV19 to TRBJ2-5, with 8 bases lining up with TRBD1. Germline-derived CDR1 and CDR2 are LNHDA and SQIVND (reference sequence). The CDR3 consists of 14 residues. Trimming took 2 bases from V and 1 from J; bases not matched to a gene: 0. CDR3 nucleotide sequence: TGTGCCAGTAGTATACAGGGGGCCCAAGAGACCCAGTACTTC. Protein: CASSIQGAQETQYF. The entire variable domain, with the rest obtained from reference TRBV19 and TRBJ2-5, is as follows: DGGITQSPKYLFRKEGQNVTLSCEQNLNHDAMYWYRQDPGQGLRLIYYSQIVNDFQKGDIAEGYSVSREKKESFPLTVTSAQKNPTAFYLCASSIQGAQETQYFGPGTRLLVL.

This clone was found once. The chain employs TRBV4-1 and TRBJ2-7, with TRBD1 matching 9 bases. V gave up 1 base and J gave up 1 base; unmatched junction bases: 5. The V gene's germline CDR1 is MGHRA and CDR2 YSYEKL. There are 16 residues in the CDR3. Written as DNA, the CDR3 is TGCGCCAGCAGCCAAGTTTCCGGGACAGGGTCCTACGAGCAGTACTTC. This encodes CASSQVSGTGSYEQYF.

In its sample, this clone was seen once. The chain employs TRBV7-9 and TRBJ2-7, with D possibly matching TRBD1 (6 bases). Trimming took off 2 bases at V and 4 bases at J, with 15 bases between the two ends. CDR3 length: 15 residues. CDR1 is SEHNR and CDR2 is FQNEAQ in the germline V gene (reference sequence). The chain's CDR3 is CASSLRSGQGYEQYF. Here the CDR3 DNA reads TGTGCCAGCAGCTTAAGGTCGGGGCAGGGGTACGAGCAGTACTTC.

The chain carries TRBV24-1 and TRBJ2-1; 14 bases are a match to TRBD2. With V trimmed by 3 bases and J by 0 bases, 15 bases remained unmatched. The CDR3 extends over 22 amino acids. CDR1 KGHDR and CDR2 SFDVKD come from the germline V gene. For the CDR3, the DNA is TGTGCCACCAGTGATACCGGGACTAGCGGGAGCCCCACCGTAAGCTCCTACAATGAGCAGTTCTTC. Protein: CATSDTGTSGSPTVSSYNEQFF.

This clone occurred once. The gene calls are TRBV5-1 and TRBJ2-4, with a tentative D call TRBD1 (5 bases). CDR3 length: 16 amino acids. Per the germline V gene, CDR1 is SGHRS and CDR2 is YFSETQ. Between the trimmed V and J ends, which lost 4 bases and 0 bases, there was a span of 14 bases. In DNA form, the CDR3 reads TGCGCCAGCAGCCCGTTACAGGCGCTAGCCAAAAACATTCAGTACTTC. This translates into CASSPLQALAKNIQYF.

The chain employs TRBV5-1 and TRBJ2-5; 13 bases match TRBD2. CDR1 is SGHRS and CDR2 is YFSETQ in the germline V gene. V lost 5 bases and J lost 3; bases outside the gene matches: 13. The CDR3 consists of 18 residues. The CDR3 DNA is TGCGCCAGCAGACCTCACTTCCGAGGGACTAGCGGGGAAGAGACCCAGTACTTC. It yields the protein CASRPHFRGTSGEETQYF. The entire variable domain, with the rest obtained from reference TRBV5-1 and TRBJ2-5, is as follows: KAGVTQTPRYLIKTRGQQVTLSCSPISGHRSVSWYQQTPGQGLQFLFEYFSETQRNKGNFPGRFSGRQFSNSRSEMNVSTLELGDSALYLCASRPHFRGTSGEETQYFGPGTRLLVL.

This chain connects TRBV19 to TRBJ1-1; D is unclear. With 3 bases removed from V and 1 base from J, the gap between germline ends came to 6 bases. The CDR3 has 13 residues. From germline, CDR1 is LNHDA and CDR2 SQIVND (reference sequence). CDR3 coding DNA: TGTGCCAGTAGTATCCCAGAGAACACTGAAGCTTTCTTT. Translated, it gives CASSIPENTEAFF. Full variable domain (remainder filled in from reference TRBV19 and TRBJ1-1): DGGITQSPKYLFRKEGQNVTLSCEQNLNHDAMYWYRQDPGQGLRLIYYSQIVNDFQKGDIAEGYSVSREKKESFPLTVTSAQKNPTAFYLCASSIPENTEAFFGQGTRLTVV.

V usage is TRBV7-2 and J usage is TRBJ2-7, with 7 bases aligning to TRBD1. V shed 6 bases, J shed 3 bases, and the junction held 8 bases outside the gene matches. This CDR3 has 14 amino acids. Per germline, CDR1 SGHTA and CDR2 FQGNSA. The CDR3 DNA reads as TGTGCCAGCAGTGCAGACAGGGTTGGCTACGAGCAGTACTTC. Its translation is CASSADRVGYEQYF.

This clone has only one observation. The chain joins TRBV28 to TRBJ2-3; 10 bases line up with TRBD2. Trimming removed 8 bases from V and 3 bases from J; junction bases left unmatched: 5. The CDR3 is 14 amino acids. Germline V CDR1 and CDR2: MDHEN, SYDVKM. CDR3 region: CASRPSGSTDTQYF. As DNA, the CDR3 is TGTGCCAGCCGGCCTAGCGGGAGTACAGATACGCAGTATTTT.

The CDR3 here is CASSMTGTNTEAFF. CDR3 nucleotides: TGTGCCAGCTCAATGACAGGGACGAACACTGAAGCTTTCTTT. This chain joins TRBV18 and TRBJ1-1; 7 bases agree with TRBD1. V gave up 5 bases and J gave up 1 base; unmatched junction bases: 4. Germline assignment: CDR1 KGHSH and CDR2 LQKENI. This CDR3 region has 14 residues. Looking up the rest from reference TRBV18 and TRBJ1-1 gives the full variable domain: NAGVMQNPRHLVRRRGQEARLRCSPMKGHSHVYWYRQLPEEGLKFMVYLQKENIIDESGMPKERFSAEFPKEGPSILRIQQVVRGDSAAYFCASSMTGTNTEAFFGQGTRLTVV.

The V gene is TRBV6-1, the J gene TRBJ1-1; D unclear. The germline V and J ends were trimmed by 3 bases and 6 bases, with 8 bases remaining between them. The germline V gene has CDR1 MNHNS and CDR2 SASEGT. The CDR3 covers 12 residues. The CDR3 coding sequence is TGTGCCAGCAGTGATTGGGGTCCTGAAGCTTTCTTT. Its translation: CASSDWGPEAFF.

The table lists this clone with a count of one. The CDR3 nucleotides are TGCAGTGCGGGGGGACTTCCTGGCTACACCTTC. This gives the protein CSAGGLPGYTF. This chain connects TRBV20-1 to TRBJ1-2; perhaps TRBD1 as D (5 bases). This CDR3 contains 11 residues. The germline CDR1 and CDR2 sequences are DFQATT and SNEGSKA (reference sequence). V lost 6 bases to trimming and J lost 7 bases, with 12 bases between them.

The gene calls are TRBV4-3 and TRBJ1-6, with 9 positions matching TRBD1. The ends lost 0 bases at V and 0 bases at J; junction bases unmatched: 6. The CDR3 spans 19 residues. Germline V CDR1 and CDR2: LGHNA, YSLEER. The CDR3 DNA sequence: TGCGCCAGCAGCCAAGAGTGGGACAGGGCGAGCTCCTATAATTCACCCCTCCACTTT. This translates into CASSQEWDRASSYNSPLHF.

The chain is built from TRBV10-2 and TRBJ1-1; 7 bases line up with TRBD1. This CDR3 has 14 residues. Germline CDR1 WSHSY, CDR2 SAAADI. V shed 3 bases, J shed 3 bases, and the junction held 4 bases outside the gene matches. The CDR3: CASSDHDRDTEAFF. As DNA, the CDR3 is TGCGCCAGCAGTGATCATGACAGGGACACTGAAGCTTTCTTT.